This TCR beta chain derives from a study of blood T cell repertoires in COVID-19. Study summary: Nucleic acid was either cDNA or gDNA, and it came from T cells, B-cell-depleted T cells, or PBMCs.

This CDR3 has 15 residues. V shed 4 bases, J shed 6 bases, and the junction held 5 bases outside the gene matches. The germline gives CDR1 SGHRS, CDR2 YFSETQ. Original processing methods: Amplification from reference gene primers served as the basis for estimated nucleated cell counts. Measured with immunoSEQ multiplex PCR; TCRdb has only the in-frame clones, and not every one. Clonal size and the V and J genes are those of that table, whereas D and trimming came from the DNA. The sample yields 200,000 to 250,000 clones, around 91% seen once. This clonotype was obtained from a man aged 25 to 40 who had been exposed to COVID-19. V and J are TRBV5-1 and TRBJ1-6; 9 bases map to TRBD1. The specimen sequenced was PBMCs or T cells enriched from blood (not recorded which). CDR3 in DNA: TGCGCCAGCAGCGAGGGACAGGGTCCTAATTCACCCCTCCACTTT. Residues: CASSEGQGPNSPLHF.